This T cell receptor beta chain derives from a study of post-analysis software for immune sequencing data. Study-wide background: Relapsing-remitting, secondary progressive and progressive-relapsing courses of multiple sclerosis were included. Study outcomes and limitations: Significantly lower normalized Chao1 diversity was seen in multiple sclerosis patients than in controls. Patients had higher frequencies than controls of a few TRBV segments, including TRBV5-6, TRBV5-1 and TRBV20-1.

Losses at the gene ends were 6 bases for V and 6 bases for J; bases not matched to a gene: 7. Germline CDR1 is DFQATT and CDR2 is SNEGSKA (reference sequence). The CDR3 runs to 14 residues. For this clonotype: Its antigen is unidentified.

TCR beta cDNA libraries had unique molecular identifiers. Input amounts of about 0.95 to 10 million T cells were used. These gave around 500,000 cDNA molecules, so each molecule approximated one T cell. One entry per CDR3 protein results from TCRdb running MiXCR on the PCR reads. The table shows more than 500,000 distinct CDR3 sequences, with roughly 34% occurring only once. The sequenced sample was blood. The J gene is TRBJ2-1, the V gene TRBV20-1; 11 bases line up with TRBD2. The TCR comes from a girl between 2 and 17 years old with multiple sclerosis. CDR3 in DNA: TGCAGTGCGATCCTAGCGGGGGGCTCCAATGAGCAGTTCTTC. It translates to CSAILAGGSNEQFF.